This entry describes one T cell receptor beta chain. Its antigen remains unknown. This CDR3 spans 17 amino acids. Germline CDR1 reads MNHEY; CDR2 reads SVGEGT. The sample originates from a study of CXCR3-negative and CXCR3-positive naive CD8 T cells. Triplicate sorts, around 310,000 cells apiece, were made for each CD8+ T cell subset. Naive CD8+ T cells had a CD45RO-CCR7+CD27+CD95- phenotype. Preparation of TRB cDNA libraries relied on 5' RACE carrying UMI labels. TCRdb reanalyzed the 5' RACE reads, giving one entry per CDR3 protein sequence and no DNA. This sample contains some 130,000 distinct CDR3 sequences. Study-wide results and limits: Comparably high diversity was seen in both naive subsets, and much lower diversity in memory CD8+ cells. Whereas memory cells differed, naive CXCR3-negative and CXCR3-positive cells shared similar TRBV-TRBJ usage.

The source material was naive CXCR3- CD8+ T cells from blood. Subset given: CD45RO-CCR7+CD27+CD95- naive CD8+ T cells lacking CXCR3 (TNR3-). V usage is TRBV6-2 or TRBV6-3 and J usage is TRBJ1-5; TCRdb lists TRBD1, though no DNA is available to test this call. This TCR was sampled from a human donor in good health. Some clones in this sample may be carry-over from other donors' samples. The CDR3 sequence is CASSYSIAGDGNQPQHF.